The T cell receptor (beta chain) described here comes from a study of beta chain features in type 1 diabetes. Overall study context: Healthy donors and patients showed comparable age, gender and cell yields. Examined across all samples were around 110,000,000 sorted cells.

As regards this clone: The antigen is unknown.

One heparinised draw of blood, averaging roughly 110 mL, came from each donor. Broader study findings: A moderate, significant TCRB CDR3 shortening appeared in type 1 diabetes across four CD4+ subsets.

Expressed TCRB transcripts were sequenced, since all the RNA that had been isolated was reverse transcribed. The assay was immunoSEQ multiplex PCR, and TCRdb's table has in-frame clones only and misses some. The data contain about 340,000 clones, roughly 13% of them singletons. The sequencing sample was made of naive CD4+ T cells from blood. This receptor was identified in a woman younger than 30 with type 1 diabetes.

The CDR3 is CAITSGTPNEQFF. The CDR3 coding sequence is TGTGCCATCACCTCCGGGACTCCCAATGAGCAGTTCTTC. The chain uses TRBV10-3 and TRBJ2-1, with D maybe TRBD2 (6 bases). The ends were cut back, 7 bases at V and 6 bases at J, with 13 bases in the middle. The V gene's germline CDR1 is ENHRY and CDR2 SYGVKD. The CDR3 is 13 amino acids.